A selection of T cell receptor beta chains follows, all from one sample in a study of T cells expressing NK-cell markers. With the 5' RACE reads reprocessed, TCRdb shows one record per CDR3 protein and no DNA. This table lists 150,000 or so distinct CDR3 sequences. The sample was blood T cells: a sorted CD56 or NKG2C T cell subset, CD4+ or CD8+ T cells, or bulk PBMC T cells (not recorded which). The source of these receptors is a woman between 45 and 65 years old in good health. Both conserved end residues are part of each CDR3.

j_call: TRBJ2-1
v_call: TRBV20-1
cdr3_aa: CSARGGRTHNEQFF

j_call: TRBJ1-1
v_call: TRBV3-1
cdr3_aa: CASSQRGGSYTEAFF

j_call: TRBJ1-2
v_call: TRBV4-1
cdr3_aa: CASRRTGNNYGYTF

j_call: TRBJ2-1
v_call: TRBV5-1
cdr3_aa: CASSLDHEKYQFF

j_call: TRBJ2-7
v_call: TRBV27
cdr3_aa: CASSLSVAGRSYEQYF

j_call: TRBJ2-1
v_call: TRBV6-6
cdr3_aa: CASSDEGGRERFF

j_call: TRBJ2-5
v_call: TRBV9
cdr3_aa: CASSVEGNRGLLETQYF

j_call: TRBJ2-7
v_call: TRBV7-9
cdr3_aa: CASIKERDYEQYF

j_call: TRBJ2-7
v_call: TRBV4-1
cdr3_aa: CASSQVAGGPHEQYF

j_call: TRBJ2-3
v_call: TRBV5-6
cdr3_aa: CAGASSGTGDTQYF

j_call: TRBJ2-7
v_call: TRBV27
cdr3_aa: CASSSLGGTYEQYF

j_call: TRBJ2-7
v_call: TRBV10-3
cdr3_aa: CAIRNRDRDEYEQYF

j_call: TRBJ2-5
v_call: TRBV5-1
cdr3_aa: CASSSEGPGLFGTQYF

j_call: TRBJ1-1
v_call: TRBV19
cdr3_aa: CASSFGHLTEAFF

j_call: TRBJ1-5
v_call: TRBV5-1
cdr3_aa: CARKSTADDSNQPQHF

j_call: TRBJ2-1
v_call: TRBV20-1
cdr3_aa: CSARESSGNPWDEQFF

j_call: TRBJ2-5
v_call: TRBV2
cdr3_aa: CASYPMDRDIQETQYF

j_call: TRBJ1-2
v_call: TRBV4-1
cdr3_aa: CASSQVFSGTSMNYGYTF

j_call: TRBJ2-6
v_call: TRBV27
cdr3_aa: CASSPSPGGANVLTF

j_call: TRBJ2-2
v_call: TRBV29-1
cdr3_aa: CSVEAGANTGELFF

j_call: TRBJ1-1
v_call: TRBV5-1
cdr3_aa: CASTLGDSEAFF

j_call: TRBJ2-4
v_call: TRBV6-1
cdr3_aa: CASSELGTGNIQYF

j_call: TRBJ1-1
v_call: TRBV5-4
cdr3_aa: CASSLAGTGGSNTEAFF

j_call: TRBJ2-5
v_call: TRBV7-8
cdr3_aa: CASSHIEGAIGQETQYF

j_call: TRBJ1-1
v_call: TRBV9
cdr3_aa: CASSVGGAGTEAFF

j_call: TRBJ1-6
v_call: TRBV12-3/TRBV12-4
cdr3_aa: CASTIKGTSPLHF

j_call: TRBJ2-7
v_call: TRBV7-9
cdr3_aa: CASSLVSSGTNNEQYF

j_call: TRBJ1-1
v_call: TRBV5-1
cdr3_aa: CASRQQGPEAFF

j_call: TRBJ2-1
v_call: TRBV9
cdr3_aa: CASSADWDNEQFF

j_call: TRBJ2-2
v_call: TRBV15
cdr3_aa: CATSPDMGRATAGELFF

j_call: TRBJ2-2
v_call: TRBV5-5
cdr3_aa: CASSYAPLAENTGELFF

j_call: TRBJ2-7
v_call: TRBV7-2
cdr3_aa: CASSLITGQRPQQYF

j_call: TRBJ1-1
v_call: TRBV25-1
cdr3_aa: CASRVGQGRIRTEAFF

j_call: TRBJ1-5
v_call: TRBV6-6
cdr3_aa: CASSPGQYSNQPQHF

j_call: TRBJ2-7
v_call: TRBV27
cdr3_aa: CASSFLDTLGEQYF

j_call: TRBJ2-2
v_call: TRBV11-2
cdr3_aa: CASSTGTGGFAGELFF

j_call: TRBJ2-7
v_call: TRBV25-1
cdr3_aa: CASKAGAGGGYEQYF

j_call: TRBJ2-3
v_call: TRBV11-2
cdr3_aa: CASSGRDSSYTQYF